This TCR beta chain was identified during a study of radiation and T cells in renal cell carcinoma. Study-level results: Top tumor clonotypes rose in blood 2 weeks post-radiation, then contracted.

The repertoire was sequenced with immunoSEQ multiplex PCR; TCRdb's copy has only in-frame clones and lacks some. The table includes fewer than 150,000 clones, more than 75% detected once. CDR1 and CDR2 from the germline V gene are MNHNY and SVGAGI (reference sequence). This CDR3 contains 15 residues. The V and J ends lost 4 bases and 5 bases, in that order; junction bases with no gene match: 7. This clone occurred once. Its cognate antigen is unknown. Time point reported: blood 2 weeks post-SBRT. Treatment: 15 Gy SBRT to primary tumor, nephrectomy 4 weeks later. After SBRT, blood was collected at 2 and 4 weeks, plus baseline.

The sequences come from blood, collected from a patient whose treatment included radiotherapy and nephrectomy. This clonotype was sampled from a woman aged 70-85 years with renal cell carcinoma. The rearrangement uses TRBV6-6 and TRBJ1-5; 8 bases agree with TRBD1. CDR3 DNA sequence: TGTGCCAGCAGTTCCTCGGGACAGGTAGATCAGCCCCAGCATTTT. It is translated as CASSSSGQVDQPQHF.